The 18 T cell receptor beta chains listed next were all sequenced from one sample in a study of PD-1 blockade in classical Hodgkin lymphoma. Repertoires were generated with immunoSEQ multiplex PCR, while TCRdb's copy carries only in-frame clones and drops some. The table lists about 30,000 clones, more than 85% of them singletons, with approximately 0.49% in the top ten. The time point: cycle 4 day 1 (C4D1), after five to seven weeks of nivolumab. Every patient experienced relapse after autologous stem cell transplantation, and brentuximab vedotin exposure varied. Magnetic negative selection served to purify CD4+ T cells out of PBMCs that had been thawed. The sample was CD4+ T cells from blood, taken before the fourth cycle of nivolumab. Receptor source: a human donor with classical Hodgkin lymphoma.

This chain joins TRBV28 and TRBJ2-5; D is perhaps TRBD2 (5 bases). V was shortened by 5 bases and J by 2 bases, with 12 bases between the two germline ends. In germline, CDR1 is MDHEN, CDR2 SYDVKM. The CDR3 runs to 14 residues. The CDR3 DNA follows: TGTGCCAGCAGTAAGGCGAGCGGACAAGAGACCCAGTACTTC. Amino acids: CASSKASGQETQYF.

This chain links TRBV5-1 with TRBJ1-2, with D unresolved. The germline V gene encodes CDR1 SGHRS and CDR2 YFSETQ. This CDR3 comprises 13 residues. V lost 0 bases, J lost 3 bases, and 6 bases lay in between. The CDR3 reads CASSLEVHYGYTF. CDR3 nucleotide sequence: TGCGCCAGCAGCTTGGAGGTCCACTATGGCTACACCTTC. Complete variable domain (other parts from reference TRBV5-1 and TRBJ1-2): KAGVTQTPRYLIKTRGQQVTLSCSPISGHRSVSWYQQTPGQGLQFLFEYFSETQRNKGNFPGRFSGRQFSNSRSEMNVSTLELGDSALYLCASSLEVHYGYTFGSGTRLTVV.

The V gene is TRBV4-2, the J gene TRBJ2-7, with TRBD2 matching over 11 bases. Looked up from germline, CDR1 is LGHNA and CDR2 is YNFKEQ. After removal of 3 bases from V and 0 bases from J, the junction contained 7 bases not matched to a gene. The CDR3 loop spans 17 amino acids. CDR3 protein: CASSQRLAGGLSYEQYF. In nucleotides, the CDR3 is TGTGCCAGCAGCCAGAGATTAGCGGGGGGGCTCTCCTACGAGCAGTACTTC.

CDR3 sequence (DNA): TGTGCCAGCTCACCAAGGACTACCCTGGGGGAGACCCAGTACTTC. Translated: CASSPRTTLGETQYF. J is TRBJ2-5 and V is TRBV18; D may be TRBD2 (6 bases). Germline V gene data show CDR1 as KGHSH and CDR2 as LQKENI. The CDR3 covers 15 residues. Trimming left V 2 bases short and J 5 bases short, with 15 bases between.

V is TRBV10-3 and J is TRBJ2-7; 7 nucleotides match TRBD2. This CDR3 is 14 amino acids long. Trimming took 7 bases from V and 7 from J; bases not matched to a gene: 13. Germline CDR1 and CDR2: ENHRY and SYGVKD. In DNA, the CDR3 is TGTGCCATCACGCGGGCCCTCCTGGGGGGGGAGCAGTACTTC. This sequence encodes CAITRALLGGEQYF.

J is TRBJ2-1 and V is TRBV5-4; 12 bases are a match to TRBD2. The germline V gene has CDR1 SGHNT and CDR2 YYREEE (reference sequence). Losses at the gene ends were 4 bases for V and 7 bases for J; bases not matched to a gene: 9. CDR3 size: 16 residues. CDR3 amino acids: CASSLTTSGGWNEQFF. The DNA of the CDR3 is TGTGCCAGCAGCCTCACGACTAGCGGGGGTTGGAATGAGCAGTTCTTC.

The gene calls are TRBV7-9 and TRBJ2-5, with D unclear. V lost 6 bases and J 5 bases, leaving 16 bases between the germline ends. Germline V CDR1 and CDR2: SEHNR, FQNEAQ (reference sequence). This CDR3 comprises 14 residues. The CDR3 region has the DNA TGTGCCAGCAGTTCCGGCGTGTTCGGGGAGACCCAGTACTTC. It is translated as CASSSGVFGETQYF.

This clone was observed once. The chain employs TRBV28 and TRBJ2-1; D may be TRBD2 (7 bases). Between the trimmed V and J ends, which lost 4 bases and 0 bases, there was a span of 19 bases. Germline CDR1 reads MDHEN; CDR2 reads SYDVKM. The CDR3 has 18 amino acids. In DNA form, the CDR3 reads TGTGCCAGCAGTTCCCTCTGGGGGGGCAGTAGCTCCTACAATGAGCAGTTCTTC. Residues: CASSSLWGGSSSYNEQFF.

This rearrangement joins TRBV6-5 to TRBJ2-7; 7 bases match TRBD1. CDR1 is MNHEY, CDR2 SVGAGI, per germline. The CDR3 totals 14 residues. Trimming removed 6 bases from V and 5 bases from J; junction bases left unmatched: 10. This CDR3 reads CASRATGVVHEQYF. CDR3 in DNA: TGTGCCAGCAGGGCTACAGGGGTGGTCCACGAGCAGTACTTC.

The chain recombines TRBV18 with TRBJ2-1; a possible D gene is TRBD2 (6 bases). This CDR3 spans 16 amino acids. Germline CDR1 is KGHSH and CDR2 is LQKENI. V lost 5 bases to trimming and J lost 5 bases, with 19 bases between them. For the CDR3, the DNA is TGTGCCAGCTCAACCCGTGGTAGCGGAGTAAACAATGAGCAGTTCTTC. It yields the protein CASSTRGSGVNNEQFF. Filled out from reference TRBV18 and TRBJ2-1, the complete variable domain reads NAGVMQNPRHLVRRRGQEARLRCSPMKGHSHVYWYRQLPEEGLKFMVYLQKENIIDESGMPKERFSAEFPKEGPSILRIQQVVRGDSAAYFCASSTRGSGVNNEQFFGPGTRLTVL.

The genes are TRBV21-1 and TRBJ2-2; the table's TRBD2 call for D was not verified on the DNA. TRBV21-1 is noted as a pseudogene. The CDR3 runs 21 residues. The DNA for the CDR3 is TGTGCCAGCAGCAAAGCCAGCTTGTCGCAGGGACTAGCTTCGAACACCGGGGAGCTGTTTTTT. Its protein is CASSKASLSQGLASNTGELFF.

The CDR3 is CASSQDTQAENNQPQHF. In DNA, the CDR3 is TGCGCCAGCAGCCAAGACACTCAGGCCGAAAACAATCAGCCCCAGCATTTT. The V gene is TRBV4-1, the J gene TRBJ1-5; D is ambiguous. V dropped 0 bases and J dropped 3 bases, with 15 bases sitting between them. This CDR3 spans 17 amino acids. The germline V gene has CDR1 MGHRA and CDR2 YSYEKL.

The V call is TRBV5-4, the J call TRBJ2-7; 8 bases fit TRBD1. Germline lookup yields CDR1 SGHNT and CDR2 YYREEE (reference sequence). Trimming at V came to 5 bases and at J to 6 bases, leaving 10 bases not matched to a gene. The CDR3 is 14 residues long. CDR3 nucleotides: TGTGCCAGCAGGGGCGAGGACAGGGAGGTCGAGCAGTACTTC. Encoded protein: CASRGEDREVEQYF.

This clone was seen a single time. The CDR3 protein is CASSRLAGVNNEQFF. CDR3 DNA: TGCGCCAGCAGCCGACTAGCGGGAGTTAACAATGAGCAGTTCTTC. This chain connects TRBV5-1 to TRBJ2-1, with 12 bases aligning to TRBD2. V dropped 4 bases and J dropped 5; count of bases not matched to a gene: 4. Germline V gene lookup returns CDR1 SGHRS and CDR2 YFSETQ. The CDR3 spans 15 residues.

This chain connects TRBV7-2 to TRBJ1-2; 8 bases align to TRBD1. CDR3 length: 13 amino acids. V dropped 5 bases and J dropped 7; count of bases not matched to a gene: 6. Germline V gene sequence: CDR1 SGHTA, CDR2 FQGNSA. The CDR3 bases are TGTGCCAGCAGCCCGGACAGGGTGGGTGGCTACACCTTC. Translation: CASSPDRVGGYTF.

The V call is TRBV28, the J call TRBJ2-3, with D tentatively TRBD2 (5 bases). CDR1 and CDR2 (germline): MDHEN, SYDVKM. V lost 3 bases and J 2 bases, leaving 15 bases between the germline ends. CDR3 length: 16 residues. CDR3 protein: CASSLAGRFSTDTQYF. The CDR3 DNA reads as TGTGCCAGCAGTTTGGCTGGGAGATTTTCCACAGATACGCAGTATTTT.

The chain has TRBV18 and TRBJ2-1, with 8 bases matching TRBD1. This CDR3 contains 16 residues. Germline-derived CDR1 and CDR2 are KGHSH and LQKENI. With 3 bases clipped from V and 4 bases from J, the junction kept 8 bases outside the gene matches. The CDR3 is CASSPDRGALYNEQFF. The CDR3 DNA reads TGTGCCAGCTCACCTGACAGGGGAGCCTTGTACAATGAGCAGTTCTTC.

Only one count was recorded for this clone. The rearrangement uses TRBV5-1 and TRBJ2-1; TRBD1 matches at 10 bases. The CDR3 runs 14 residues. The trim removed 7 bases at V and 1 base at J, leaving 2 bases unmatched. The germline gives CDR1 SGHRS, CDR2 YFSETQ. The CDR3 protein is CASRDRGSYNEQFF. Here the CDR3 DNA reads TGCGCCAGCCGGGACAGGGGATCCTACAATGAGCAGTTCTTC.